The T cell receptor (beta chain) described here comes from a study of CD8 T cells in ankylosing spondylitis. Study results and limitations: Some of these motif variants have turned up before, in reports on reactive arthritis synovial fluid and blood. Ankylosing spondylitis blood appeared to carry a characteristic TCR beta motif of fewer than 10 highly homologous variants. From matched ankylosing spondylitis synovial fluid, disease-linked clones were reportedly recovered at significantly enriched levels.

Germline V gives CDR1 DFQATT, CDR2 SNEGSKA (reference sequence). CDR3 size: 13 residues. The V gene lost 3 bases and the J gene lost 3 bases, with 11 bases spanning the gap. Each TCR beta library was made by quantitative 5'-RACE that incorporated molecular barcodes. TCRdb re-called the 5' RACE reads through MiXCR, storing one row per CDR3 protein. The sample has fewer than 400,000 distinct CDR3 sequences; roughly 8% are singletons. Many counts were recorded for this clonotype. Its antigen is unknown. The sample consisted of blood, either unsorted or a sorted T cell fraction (not recorded which). This sequence originates from a male donor with ankylosing spondylitis. This sequence joins TRBV20-1 and TRBJ1-1; D call uncertain. In nucleotides, the CDR3 is TGCAGTGCTAGTCTGGCAGGAGACACTGAAGCTTTCTTT. Its translation is CSASLAGDTEAFF.